Sequencing of this TCR beta chain was carried out in a study of T cells expressing NK-cell markers. The study's findings and limits: It remained uncertain whether the expanded NKG2C+ T cell clones were specific for HCMV antigens. Each of roughly six donors carried dominant NKG2C+ clonotypes accounting for about 1.0-7.5% of CD8+ T cells.

In the case of this clonotype: Its cognate antigen is unknown.

The CDR3 is 15 residues long. CDR1 and CDR2 (germline): ENHRY, SYGVKD. TCRdb re-called the 5' RACE reads; one entry per CDR3 protein, DNA not given. This repertoire includes some 150,000 distinct CDR3 sequences. The sequencing sample was made of blood T cells: a sorted CD56 or NKG2C T cell subset, CD4+ or CD8+ T cells, or bulk PBMC T cells (not recorded which). The receptor was derived from a man aged 18-30 years in good health. The chain couples TRBV10-3 to TRBJ2-1. CDR3 region: CAISGASSAYNEQFF.